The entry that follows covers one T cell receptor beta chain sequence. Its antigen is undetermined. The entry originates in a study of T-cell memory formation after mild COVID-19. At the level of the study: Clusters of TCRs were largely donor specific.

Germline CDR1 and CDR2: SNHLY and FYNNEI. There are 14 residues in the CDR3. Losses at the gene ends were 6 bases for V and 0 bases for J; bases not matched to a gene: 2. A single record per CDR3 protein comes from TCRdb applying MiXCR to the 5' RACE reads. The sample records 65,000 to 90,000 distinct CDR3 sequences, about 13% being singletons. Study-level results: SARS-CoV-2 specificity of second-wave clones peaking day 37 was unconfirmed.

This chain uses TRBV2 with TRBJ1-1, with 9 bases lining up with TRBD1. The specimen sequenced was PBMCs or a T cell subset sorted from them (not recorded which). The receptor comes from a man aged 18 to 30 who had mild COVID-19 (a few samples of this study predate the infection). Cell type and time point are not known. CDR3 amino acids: CASRYRGLNTEAFF. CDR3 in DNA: TGTGCCAGCAGATACAGGGGGCTGAACACTGAAGCTTTCTTT.